Detailed here is one T cell receptor (beta chain). These data are taken from a study of T cells in Graves' hyperthyroidism and ophthalmopathy. CDR1 and CDR2 from the germline V gene are LNHNV and YYDKDF (reference sequence). V gave up 1 base and J gave up 0 bases; unmatched junction bases: 11. The CDR3 consists of 19 residues. The CDR3 regions of TCR beta were amplified from RNA transcripts. A first-round RT-PCR of the TCR CDR3 used the HTBI primer set. TCRdb re-derived calls from the multiplex PCR reads in MiXCR, one entry per CDR3 protein. Of 600,000 to 750,000 distinct CDR3 sequences in the sample, 15% to 20% were seen once.

This clonotype was sampled from a man over 45 with Graves' hyperthyroidism. The material sequenced was blood. The chain recombines TRBV15 with TRBJ2-1; TRBD1 aligns across 8 bases. The CDR3 DNA sequence: TGTGCCACCAGCAGAGGAGGGACAGGCCGCGTCAGCTCCTACAATGAGCAGTTCTTC. Protein: CATSRGGTGRVSSYNEQFF.